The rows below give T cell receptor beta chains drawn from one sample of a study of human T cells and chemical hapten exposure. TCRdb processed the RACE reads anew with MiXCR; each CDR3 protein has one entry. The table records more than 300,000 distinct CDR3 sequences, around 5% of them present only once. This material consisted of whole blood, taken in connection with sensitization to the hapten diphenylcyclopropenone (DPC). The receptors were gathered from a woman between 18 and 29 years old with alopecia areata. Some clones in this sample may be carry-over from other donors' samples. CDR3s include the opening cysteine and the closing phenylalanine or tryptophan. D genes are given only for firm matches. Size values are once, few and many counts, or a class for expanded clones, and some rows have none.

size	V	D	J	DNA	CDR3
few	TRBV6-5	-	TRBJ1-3	TGTGCCAGCAGTTACTCGACAGCCCCCGACTCTGGAAACACCATATATTTT	CASSYSTAPDSGNTIYF
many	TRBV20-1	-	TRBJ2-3	TGCAGTGCTGGCCCTTCCGGGGATACGCAGTATTTT	CSAGPSGDTQYF
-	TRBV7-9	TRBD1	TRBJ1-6	TGTGCCAGCAGCTCCTCCTCCGGACAGGGCAGCTCACCCCTCCACTTT	CASSSSSGQGSSPLHF
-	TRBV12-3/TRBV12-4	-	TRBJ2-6	TGTGCCAGCACCCTTCGGGCCCCTGGGGCCAACGTCCTGACTTTC	CASTLRAPGANVLTF
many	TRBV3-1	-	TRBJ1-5	TGTGCCAGCAGCGCGAACAGGGCAGGGCAGCCCCAGCATTTT	CASSANRAGQPQHF
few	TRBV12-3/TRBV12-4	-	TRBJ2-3	TGTGCCAGCAGTACCCATTCCGGGACAGATACGCAGTATTTT	CASSTHSGTDTQYF
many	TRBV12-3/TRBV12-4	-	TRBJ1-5	TGTGCCAGCAGTCAGGGAAAGAGTCAGCCCCAGCATTTT	CASSQGKSQPQHF
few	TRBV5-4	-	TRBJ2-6	TGTGCCAGCAGCTTGGCGGGGACGGCTGGGGCCAACGTCCTGACTTTC	CASSLAGTAGANVLTF
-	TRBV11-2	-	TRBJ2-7	TGTGCCAGCAGCTTTCGCGGGCCCGATGTGAACTTC	CASSFRGPDVNF
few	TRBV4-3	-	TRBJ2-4	TGCGCCAGCAGCCAAGTCGGGGGAGTAGCCAAAAACATTCAGTACTTC	CASSQVGGVAKNIQYF
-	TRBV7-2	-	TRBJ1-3	TGTGCCAGCAGCTTAGGAGGCCGTTCTGGAAACACCATATATTTT	CASSLGGRSGNTIYF
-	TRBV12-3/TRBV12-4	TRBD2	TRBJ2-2	TGTGCCAGCAGATCGGGTCTAGCGGCGAACACCGGGGAGCTGTTTTTT	CASRSGLAANTGELFF
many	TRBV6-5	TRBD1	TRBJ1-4	TGTGCCAGCAGTCCAATTACAGGGGGGGGTGAAAAACTGTTTTTT	CASSPITGGGEKLFF
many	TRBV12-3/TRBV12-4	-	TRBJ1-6	TGTGCCAGCAGTTTCGGGACCGGTTCACCCCTCCACTTT	CASSFGTGSPLHF
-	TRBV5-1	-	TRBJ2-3	TGCGCCAGCAGCTCAGACTTAGCAGATACGCAGTATTTT	CASSSDLADTQYF
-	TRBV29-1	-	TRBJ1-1	TGCAGCGTTGTGCGGAACGGGGTGAACACTGAAGCTTTCTTT	CSVVRNGVNTEAFF
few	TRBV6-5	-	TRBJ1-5	TGTGCCAGCAGCCGAGGGGGGGAAATCCATCATCAGCCCCAGCATTTT	CASSRGGEIHHQPQHF
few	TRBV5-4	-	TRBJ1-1	TGTGCCAGCAGCGGGCAATACACTGAAGCTTTCTTT	CASSGQYTEAFF
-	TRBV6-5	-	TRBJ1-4	TGTGCCAGCAGACTACTTACAGACATTCCTAATGAAAAACTGTTTTTT	CASRLLTDIPNEKLFF
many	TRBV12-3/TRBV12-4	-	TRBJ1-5	TGTGCCAGCAGTTCCAGGGGTTCCGATCAGCCCCAGCATTTT	CASSSRGSDQPQHF
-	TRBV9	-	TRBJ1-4	TGTGCCAGCAGCATCGGAGCCGCAACTAATGAAAAACTGTTTTTT	CASSIGAATNEKLFF
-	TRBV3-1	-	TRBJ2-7	TGTGCCAGCAGCCAAGATACCCACGCCCTGGGGCCGAGGGGATACGAGCAGTACTTC	CASSQDTHALGPRGYEQYF
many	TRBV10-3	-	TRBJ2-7	TGTGCCATCAGTGAAGTCCCGGGGGTAGAGCAGTACTTC	CAISEVPGVEQYF
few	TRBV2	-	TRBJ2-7	TGTGCCAGCAGTGTGTCACGAGTCTACGAGCAGTACTTC	CASSVSRVYEQYF
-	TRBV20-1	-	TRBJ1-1	TGCAGTGCTAGAGTGGGGGGGTTGAACACTGAAGCTTTCTTT	CSARVGGLNTEAFF
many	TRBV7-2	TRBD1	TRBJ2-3	TGTGCCAGCAGCTCCGGAGACAGGGGGAGTACGCAGTATTTT	CASSSGDRGSTQYF
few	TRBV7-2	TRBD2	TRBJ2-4	TGTGCCAGCAAAAGCGGGGGGGCATCTCAAATTCAGTACTTC	CASKSGGASQIQYF
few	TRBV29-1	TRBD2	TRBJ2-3	TGCAGCGTTGGGGTCGGGGGGACAGATACGCAGTATTTT	CSVGVGGTDTQYF
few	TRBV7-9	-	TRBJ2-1	TGTGCCAGCAGCTTAATGGAAGAGAATGAGCAGTTCTTC	CASSLMEENEQFF